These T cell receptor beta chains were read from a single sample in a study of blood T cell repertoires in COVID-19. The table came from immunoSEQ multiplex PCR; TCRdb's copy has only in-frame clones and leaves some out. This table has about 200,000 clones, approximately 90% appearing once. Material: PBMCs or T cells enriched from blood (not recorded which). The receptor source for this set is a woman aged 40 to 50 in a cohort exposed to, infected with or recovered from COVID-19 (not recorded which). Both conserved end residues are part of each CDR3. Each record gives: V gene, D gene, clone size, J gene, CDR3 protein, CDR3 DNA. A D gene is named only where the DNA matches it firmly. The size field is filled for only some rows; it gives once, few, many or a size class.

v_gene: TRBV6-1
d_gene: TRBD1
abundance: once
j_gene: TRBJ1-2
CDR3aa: CASSDPLQGTYGYTF
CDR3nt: TGTGCCAGCAGTGACCCTTTACAGGGGACATATGGCTACACCTTC

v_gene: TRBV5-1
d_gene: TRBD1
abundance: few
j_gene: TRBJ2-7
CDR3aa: CASSPGQGPYEQYF
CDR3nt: TGCGCCAGCAGCCCGGGACAGGGGCCCTACGAGCAGTACTTC

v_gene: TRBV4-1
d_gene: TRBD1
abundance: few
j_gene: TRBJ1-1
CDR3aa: CASSQESEDRQAFF
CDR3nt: TGCGCCAGCAGCCAAGAATCCGAGGACAGGCAAGCTTTCTTT

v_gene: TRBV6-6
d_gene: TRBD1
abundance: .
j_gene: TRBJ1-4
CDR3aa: CASRPTGGSEKLFF
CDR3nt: TGTGCCAGCAGACCCACAGGGGGTAGCGAAAAACTGTTTTTT

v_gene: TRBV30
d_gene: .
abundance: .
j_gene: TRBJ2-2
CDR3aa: CAWREGWTGELFF
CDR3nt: TGTGCCTGGAGGGAGGGTTGGACCGGGGAGCTGTTTTTT

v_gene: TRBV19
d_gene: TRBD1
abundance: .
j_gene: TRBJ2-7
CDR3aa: CASSMGTVYEQYF
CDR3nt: TGTGCCAGTAGTATGGGGACAGTATACGAGCAGTACTTC

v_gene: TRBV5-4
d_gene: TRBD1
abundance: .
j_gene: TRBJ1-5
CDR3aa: CASSTDRAGQPQHF
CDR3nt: TGTGCCAGCAGCACGGACAGGGCGGGGCAGCCCCAGCATTTT

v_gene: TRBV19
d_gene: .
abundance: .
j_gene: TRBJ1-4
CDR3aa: CASMMVLGPVEKLFF
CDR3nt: TGTGCCAGTATGATGGTTTTGGGCCCTGTGGAAAAACTGTTTTTT

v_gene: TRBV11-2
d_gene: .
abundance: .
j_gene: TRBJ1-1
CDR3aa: CASSWGGDTEAFF
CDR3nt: TGTGCCAGCAGCTGGGGGGGGGACACTGAAGCTTTCTTT

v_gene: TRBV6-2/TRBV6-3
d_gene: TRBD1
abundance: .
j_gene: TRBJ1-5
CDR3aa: CASSRDSLNQPQHF
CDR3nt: TGTGCCAGCAGCCGGGACAGTTTAAATCAGCCCCAGCATTTT

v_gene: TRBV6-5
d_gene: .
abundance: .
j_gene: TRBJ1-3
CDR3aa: CASYMQDSGNTIYF
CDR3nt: TGTGCCAGCTATATGCAGGACTCTGGAAACACCATATATTTT

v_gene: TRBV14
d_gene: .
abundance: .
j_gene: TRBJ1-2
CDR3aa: CASSQDAYRERGGYTF
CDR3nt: TGTGCCAGCAGCCAAGATGCCTACAGGGAACGGGGTGGCTACACCTTC

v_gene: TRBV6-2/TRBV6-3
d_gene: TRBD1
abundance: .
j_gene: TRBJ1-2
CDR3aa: CASSGTGDFRYGYTF
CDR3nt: TGTGCCAGCAGTGGGACAGGGGACTTTAGATATGGCTACACCTTC

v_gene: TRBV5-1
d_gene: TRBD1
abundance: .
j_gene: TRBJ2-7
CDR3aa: CASSVGTGAYEQYF
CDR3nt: TGCGCCAGCAGCGTCGGGACAGGGGCCTACGAGCAGTACTTC

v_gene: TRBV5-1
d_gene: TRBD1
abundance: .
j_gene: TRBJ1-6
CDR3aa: CASSFTQGANSPLHF
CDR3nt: TGCGCCAGCAGCTTCACTCAGGGGGCTAATTCACCCCTCCACTTT

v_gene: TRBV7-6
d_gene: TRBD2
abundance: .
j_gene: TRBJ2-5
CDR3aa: CASSPTSGSFQETQYF
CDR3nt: TGTGCCAGCAGCCCGACTAGCGGGAGCTTTCAAGAGACCCAGTACTTC

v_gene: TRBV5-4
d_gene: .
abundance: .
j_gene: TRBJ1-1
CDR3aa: CASSLTRGRDAEAFF
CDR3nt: TGTGCCAGCAGCTTGACTAGGGGGAGGGACGCTGAAGCTTTCTTT

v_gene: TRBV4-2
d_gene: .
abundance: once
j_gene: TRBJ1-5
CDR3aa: CASSQDSTGNSNQPQHF
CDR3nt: TGTGCCAGCAGCCAAGATAGTACAGGGAATAGCAATCAGCCCCAGCATTTT

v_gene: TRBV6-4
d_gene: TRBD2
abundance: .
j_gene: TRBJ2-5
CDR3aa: CASSAGIAGQETQYF
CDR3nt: TGTGCCAGCAGCGCGGGGATAGCGGGACAAGAGACCCAGTACTTC

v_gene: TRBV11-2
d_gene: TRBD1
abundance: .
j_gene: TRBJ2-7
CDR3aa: CASSPGTVYEQYF
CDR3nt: TGTGCCAGCAGCCCTGGGACAGTCTACGAGCAGTACTTC

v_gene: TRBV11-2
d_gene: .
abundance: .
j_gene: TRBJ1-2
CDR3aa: CASSLDREVGYTF
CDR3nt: TGTGCCAGCAGCTTAGACCGGGAGGTAGGCTACACCTTC

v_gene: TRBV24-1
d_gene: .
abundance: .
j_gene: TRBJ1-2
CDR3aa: CATSVSGAGTSGRYTF
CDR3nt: TGTGCCACCAGTGTTAGCGGGGCGGGGACGAGCGGGCGCTACACCTTC

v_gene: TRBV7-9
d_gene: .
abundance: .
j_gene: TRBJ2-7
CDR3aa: CASSLAGSRGYEQYF
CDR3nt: TGTGCCAGCAGCTTGGCCGGGAGTAGGGGCTACGAGCAGTACTTC

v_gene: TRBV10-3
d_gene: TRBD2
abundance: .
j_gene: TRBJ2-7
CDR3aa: CAISDPTSGGFSYEQYF
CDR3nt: TGTGCCATCAGTGACCCTACTAGCGGGGGTTTCTCCTACGAGCAGTACTTC

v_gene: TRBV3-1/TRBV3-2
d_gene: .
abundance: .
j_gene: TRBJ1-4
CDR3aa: CASSQDPPRKLFF
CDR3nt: TGTGCCAGCAGCCAAGACCCCCCCCGAAAACTGTTTTTT

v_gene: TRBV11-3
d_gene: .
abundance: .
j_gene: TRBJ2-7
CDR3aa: CASSFASGAYEQYF
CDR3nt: TGTGCCAGCAGCTTTGCGTCCGGGGCCTACGAGCAGTACTTC

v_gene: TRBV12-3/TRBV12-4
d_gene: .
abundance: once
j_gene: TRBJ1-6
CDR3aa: CASSLGGHSPLHF
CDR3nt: TGTGCCAGCAGTTTAGGCGGCCATTCACCCCTCCACTTT

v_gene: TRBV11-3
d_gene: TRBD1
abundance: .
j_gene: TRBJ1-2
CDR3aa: CASSLRGHGYTF
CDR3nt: TGTGCCAGCAGCTTAAGGGGGCACGGCTACACCTTC

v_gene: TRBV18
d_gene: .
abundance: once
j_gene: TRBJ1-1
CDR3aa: CASSPMRTRLKNTEAFF
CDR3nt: TGTGCCAGCTCACCAATGAGAACCCGCCTAAAGAACACTGAAGCTTTCTTT

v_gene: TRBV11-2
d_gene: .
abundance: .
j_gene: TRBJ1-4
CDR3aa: CASSLGGSTNEKLFF
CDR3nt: TGTGCCAGCAGCTTGGGGGGGTCAACTAATGAAAAACTGTTTTTT

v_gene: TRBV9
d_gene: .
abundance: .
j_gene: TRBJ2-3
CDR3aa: CASSPRGAITDTQYF
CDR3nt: TGTGCCAGCAGCCCCCGGGGGGCCATCACAGATACGCAGTATTTT

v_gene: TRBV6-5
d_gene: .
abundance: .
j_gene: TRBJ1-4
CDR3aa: CASREDGGNEKLFF
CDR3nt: TGTGCCAGCAGGGAGGATGGGGGGAATGAAAAACTGTTTTTT

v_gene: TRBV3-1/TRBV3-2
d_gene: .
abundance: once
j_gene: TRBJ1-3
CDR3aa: CASTRFSGNTIYF
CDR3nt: TGTGCCAGCACCCGGTTCTCTGGAAACACCATATATTTT